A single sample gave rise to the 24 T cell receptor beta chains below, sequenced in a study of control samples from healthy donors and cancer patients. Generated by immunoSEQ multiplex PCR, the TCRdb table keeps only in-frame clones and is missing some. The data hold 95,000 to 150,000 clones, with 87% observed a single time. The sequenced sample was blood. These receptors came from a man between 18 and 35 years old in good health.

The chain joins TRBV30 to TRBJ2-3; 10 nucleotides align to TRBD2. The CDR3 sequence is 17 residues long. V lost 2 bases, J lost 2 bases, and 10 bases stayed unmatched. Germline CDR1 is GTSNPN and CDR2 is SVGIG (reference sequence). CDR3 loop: CAWSPRGLALPTDTQYF. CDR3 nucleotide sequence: TGTGCCTGGAGTCCCAGGGGACTAGCGCTTCCCACAGATACGCAGTATTTT.

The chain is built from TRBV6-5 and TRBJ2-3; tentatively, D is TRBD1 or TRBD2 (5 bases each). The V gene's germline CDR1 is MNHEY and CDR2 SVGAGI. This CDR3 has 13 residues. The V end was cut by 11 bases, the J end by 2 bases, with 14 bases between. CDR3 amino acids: CAGRTGTTDTQYF. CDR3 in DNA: TGTGCCGGCCGGACGGGGACCACAGATACGCAGTATTTT.

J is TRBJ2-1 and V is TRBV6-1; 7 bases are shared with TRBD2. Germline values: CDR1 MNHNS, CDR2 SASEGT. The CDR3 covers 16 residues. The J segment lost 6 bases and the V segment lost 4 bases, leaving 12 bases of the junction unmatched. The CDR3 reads CASSVSGTTTRNEQFF. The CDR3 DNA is TGTGCCAGCAGTGTTTCCGGGACTACCACTCGCAATGAGCAGTTCTTC.

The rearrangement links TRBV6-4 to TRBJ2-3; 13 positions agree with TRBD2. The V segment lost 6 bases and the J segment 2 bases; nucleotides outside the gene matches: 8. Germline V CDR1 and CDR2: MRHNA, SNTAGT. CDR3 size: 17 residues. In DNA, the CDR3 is TGTGCCAGCAGACAACCGGGACTAGCGGGGCCCACAGATACGCAGTATTTT. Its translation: CASRQPGLAGPTDTQYF.

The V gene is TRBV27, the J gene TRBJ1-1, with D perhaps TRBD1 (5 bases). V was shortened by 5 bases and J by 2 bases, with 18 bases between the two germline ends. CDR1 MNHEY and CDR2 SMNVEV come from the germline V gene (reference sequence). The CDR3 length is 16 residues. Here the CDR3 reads CASSPLNRGDNTEAFF. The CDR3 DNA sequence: TGTGCCAGCAGTCCCTTAAATCGGGGCGACAACACTGAAGCTTTCTTT.

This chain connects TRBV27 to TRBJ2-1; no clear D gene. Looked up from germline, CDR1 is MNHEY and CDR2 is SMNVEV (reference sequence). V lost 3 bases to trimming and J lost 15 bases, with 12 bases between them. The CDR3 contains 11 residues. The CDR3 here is CASSLWPNMFF. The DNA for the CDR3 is TGTGCCAGCAGTTTGTGGCCTAATATGTTCTTC.

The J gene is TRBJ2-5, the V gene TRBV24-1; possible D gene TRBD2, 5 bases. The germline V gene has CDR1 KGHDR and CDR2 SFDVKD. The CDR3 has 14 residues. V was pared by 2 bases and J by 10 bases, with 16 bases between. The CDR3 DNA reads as TGTGCCACCAGTGATTCGTCGGGGTTGGGTTACCAGTACTTC. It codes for CATSDSSGLGYQYF.

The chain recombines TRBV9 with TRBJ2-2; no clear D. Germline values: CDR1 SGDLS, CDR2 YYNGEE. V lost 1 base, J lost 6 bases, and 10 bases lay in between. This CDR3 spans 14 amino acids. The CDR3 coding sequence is TGTGCCAGCAGCGTAATAGCCCGACCCGGGGAGCTGTTTTTT. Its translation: CASSVIARPGELFF.

This CDR3 is CASSDGGHPQYF. CDR3 DNA: TGTGCCAGCAGTGACGGGGGCCATCCCCAGTACTTC. V usage is TRBV2 and J usage is TRBJ2-5, with D perhaps TRBD1 or TRBD2 (6 bases each). The CDR3 is 12 amino acids. Germline lookup yields CDR1 SNHLY and CDR2 FYNNEI. V lost 3 bases to trimming and J lost 9 bases, with 11 bases between them.

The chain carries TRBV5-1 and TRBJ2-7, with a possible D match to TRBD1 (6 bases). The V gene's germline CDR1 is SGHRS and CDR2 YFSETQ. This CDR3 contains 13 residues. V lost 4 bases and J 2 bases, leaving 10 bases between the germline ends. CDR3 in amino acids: CASSKRDTYEQYF. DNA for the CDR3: TGCGCCAGCAGCAAACGGGACACCTACGAGCAGTACTTC.

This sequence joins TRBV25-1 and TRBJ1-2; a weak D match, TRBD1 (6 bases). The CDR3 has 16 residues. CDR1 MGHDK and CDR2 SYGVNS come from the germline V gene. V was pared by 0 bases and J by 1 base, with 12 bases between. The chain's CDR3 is CASSEYAGHDNYGYTF. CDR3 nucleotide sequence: TGTGCCAGCAGTGAATATGCGGGACACGATAACTATGGCTACACCTTC.

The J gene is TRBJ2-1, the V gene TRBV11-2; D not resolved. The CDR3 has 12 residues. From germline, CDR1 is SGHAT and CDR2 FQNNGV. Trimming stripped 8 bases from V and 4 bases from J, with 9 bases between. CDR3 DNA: TGTGCCAGCCAGGCAGAATACAATGAGCAGTTCTTC. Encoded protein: CASQAEYNEQFF.

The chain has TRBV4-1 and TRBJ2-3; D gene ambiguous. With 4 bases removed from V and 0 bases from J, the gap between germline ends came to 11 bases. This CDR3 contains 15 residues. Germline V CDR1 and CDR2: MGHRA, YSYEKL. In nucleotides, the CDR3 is TGCGCCAGCAGCCGCGTGGGCCCCAGCACAGATACGCAGTATTTT. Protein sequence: CASSRVGPSTDTQYF.

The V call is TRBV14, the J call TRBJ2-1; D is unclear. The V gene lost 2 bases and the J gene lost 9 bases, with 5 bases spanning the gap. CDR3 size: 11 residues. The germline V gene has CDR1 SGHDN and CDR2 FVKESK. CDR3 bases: TGTGCCAGCAGCCAACGTGCTGAGCAGTTCTTC. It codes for CASSQRAEQFF.

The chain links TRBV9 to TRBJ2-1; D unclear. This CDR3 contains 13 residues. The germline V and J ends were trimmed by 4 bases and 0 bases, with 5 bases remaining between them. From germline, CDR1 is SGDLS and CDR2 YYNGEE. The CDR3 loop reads CASSPSSYNEQFF. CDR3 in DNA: TGTGCCAGCAGCCCAAGCTCCTACAATGAGCAGTTCTTC.

CDR3 region: CASSRGQGDSPLHF. As DNA, the CDR3 is TGTGCCAGCAGCCGGGGACAGGGGGATTCACCCCTCCACTTT. The chain carries TRBV7-3 and TRBJ1-6; TRBD1 matches 11 bases. Per the germline V gene, CDR1 is SGHTA and CDR2 is FQGTGA. The J segment lost 8 bases and the V segment lost 5 bases, leaving 2 bases of the junction unmatched. The CDR3 is 14 residues long.

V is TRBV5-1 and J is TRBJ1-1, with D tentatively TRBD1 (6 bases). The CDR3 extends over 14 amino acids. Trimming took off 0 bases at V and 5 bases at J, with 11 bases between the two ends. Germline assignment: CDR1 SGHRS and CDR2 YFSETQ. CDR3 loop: CASSLEGVRTEAFF. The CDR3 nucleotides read TGCGCCAGCAGCTTGGAGGGGGTTAGGACTGAAGCTTTCTTT.

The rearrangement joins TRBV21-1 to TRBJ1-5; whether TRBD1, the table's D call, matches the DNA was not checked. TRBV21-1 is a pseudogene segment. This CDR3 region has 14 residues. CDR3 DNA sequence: TGTGCCAGCAGCAAAACAGGGGATGAGCAGCCCCAGCATTTT. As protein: CASSKTGDEQPQHF.

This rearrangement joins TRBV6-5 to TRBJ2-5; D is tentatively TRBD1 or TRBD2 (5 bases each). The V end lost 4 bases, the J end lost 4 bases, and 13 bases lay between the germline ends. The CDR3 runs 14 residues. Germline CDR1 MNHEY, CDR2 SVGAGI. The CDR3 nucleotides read TGTGCCAGCAGTTCGCCGGGACGAGGAGAGACCCAGTACTTC. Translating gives CASSSPGRGETQYF.

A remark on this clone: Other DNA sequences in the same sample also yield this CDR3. CDR3 in amino acids: CASSLVLHNEQFF. As DNA, the CDR3 is TGTGCCAGCAGTTTAGTTCTACACAATGAGCAGTTCTTC. This chain uses TRBV12-3 or TRBV12-4 with TRBJ2-1; no firm D call. The CDR3 has 13 amino acids. With 1 base removed from V and 5 bases from J, the gap between germline ends came to 6 bases.

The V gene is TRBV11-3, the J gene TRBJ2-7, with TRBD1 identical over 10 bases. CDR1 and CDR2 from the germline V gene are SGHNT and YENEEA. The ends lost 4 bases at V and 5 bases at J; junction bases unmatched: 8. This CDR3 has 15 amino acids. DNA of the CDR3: TGTGCCAGCAGCTCAGGTGGACAGGGGGTCCACGAGCAGTACTTC. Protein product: CASSSGGQGVHEQYF.

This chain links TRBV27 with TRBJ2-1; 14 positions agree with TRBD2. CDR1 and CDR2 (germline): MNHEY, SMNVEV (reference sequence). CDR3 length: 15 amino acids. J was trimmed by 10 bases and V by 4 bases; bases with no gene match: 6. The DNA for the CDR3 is TGTGCCAGCAGTTCCGGGACTAGCGGGAGCAACGAGCAGTTCTTC. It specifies CASSSGTSGSNEQFF.

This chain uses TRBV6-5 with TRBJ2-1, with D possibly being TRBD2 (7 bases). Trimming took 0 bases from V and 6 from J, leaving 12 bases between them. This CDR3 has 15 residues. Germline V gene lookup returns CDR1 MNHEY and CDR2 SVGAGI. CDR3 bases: TGTGCCAGCAGTTACTCCGGGGGGCGACTCAATGAGCAGTTCTTC. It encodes CASSYSGGRLNEQFF.

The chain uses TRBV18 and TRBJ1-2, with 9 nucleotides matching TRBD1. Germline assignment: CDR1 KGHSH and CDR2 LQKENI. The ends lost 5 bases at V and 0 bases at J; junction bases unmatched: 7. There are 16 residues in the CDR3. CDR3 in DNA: TGTGCCAGCTCATTTCAGAGGGACAGGGCTAACTATGGCTACACCTTC. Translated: CASSFQRDRANYGYTF.